This T cell receptor (beta chain) stems from a study of shared clonotypes between healthy human individuals. To note about this clone: Its antigen is as yet unknown.

Terminally differentiated effector memory CD45RA+ cells were excluded by CCR7 positive selection of CD45RO-negative cells. Libraries were prepared by immunoSEQ multiplex PCR; TCRdb keeps only in-frame clonotypes and omits some of them. The repertoire holds more than 2 million clones, with about 95% as singletons. CDR3 length equals 14 residues. V lost 2 bases, J lost 4 bases, and 1 base stayed unmatched. Germline assignment: CDR1 MNHEY and CDR2 SVGAGI. Findings of the study overall: The naive CD4 repertoires of a handful of donors were compared, and roughly 5% of clonotypes were shared. With few donors, the genetic and exposure-history diversity represented was limited.

The V gene is TRBV6-5, the J gene TRBJ2-3; 9 nucleotides agree with TRBD1. The sequence was obtained from a man between 18 and 35 years old in good health. The sample consisted of naive CD8+ T cells sorted from blood. This CDR3 reads CASSYRTGADTQYF. The CDR3, as DNA: TGTGCCAGCAGTTACCGGACAGGGGCAGATACGCAGTATTTT.